Each of the 25 T cell receptor beta chains below was sequenced from the same sample in a study of T-cell reconstitution after alpha-beta-depleted transplantation in children. This sample's TCRbeta library carried unique molecular identifier barcodes. TCRdb ran MiXCR on the PCR reads and lists one entry per CDR3 protein. The sample contains around 410,000 distinct CDR3 sequences, around 9.9% of which appear only once. Sequencing used PBMCs from the stem cell graft donor, obtained from the stem cell graft. The receptor set was obtained from a human donor who donated a stem cell graft to a child with acute myeloid leukemia.

As concerns this clonotype: Mismatch with germline at one junction end may stem from a read error. The chain carries TRBV25-1 and TRBJ2-5, with D possibly TRBD1 on 5 matching bases. Per the germline V gene, CDR1 is MGHDK and CDR2 is SYGVNS. The CDR3 covers 14 residues. The CDR3: CASNEYGAGETQYF. In DNA, the CDR3 is TGTGCCAGCAATGAATATGGGGCCGGGGAGACCCAGTACTTC.

This clonotype was seen many times. The chain joins TRBV7-9 to TRBJ1-2; unclear D gene. This CDR3 contains 15 residues. Looked up from germline, CDR1 is SEHNR and CDR2 is FQNEAQ (reference sequence). The ends were cut back, 5 bases at V and 1 base at J, with 14 bases in the middle. Here the CDR3 DNA reads TGTGCCAGCAGCCCTTCGCTAGGGAGTAACTATGGCTACACCTTC. Amino acids: CASSPSLGSNYGYTF.

V usage is TRBV5-1 and J usage is TRBJ2-1; 9 positions match TRBD1. The trim removed 4 bases at V and 5 bases at J, leaving 7 bases unmatched. This CDR3 is built from 15 residues. CDR1 is SGHRS and CDR2 is YFSETQ in the germline V gene. CDR3 bases: TGCGCCAGCAGCGCCCCGGGACAGGGTAACAATGAGCAGTTCTTC. The encoded protein is CASSAPGQGNNEQFF. Full variable domain (rest looked up from reference TRBV5-1 and TRBJ2-1): KAGVTQTPRYLIKTRGQQVTLSCSPISGHRSVSWYQQTPGQGLQFLFEYFSETQRNKGNFPGRFSGRQFSNSRSEMNVSTLELGDSALYLCASSAPGQGNNEQFFGPGTRLTVL.

This clonotype was counted ten times or more. The CDR3 is CASSFGTGGTEAFF. The CDR3 nucleotides read TGTGCCAGCAGTTTTGGGACAGGGGGTACTGAAGCTTTCTTT. The rearrangement links TRBV12-3 or TRBV12-4 to TRBJ1-1, with TRBD1 matching 11 bases. After removal of 3 bases from V and 5 bases from J, the junction contained 2 bases not matched to a gene. The CDR3 length is 14 residues.

This clonotype was found a few times. The chain recombines TRBV11-2 with TRBJ2-3, with D tentatively TRBD1 (6 bases). The CDR3 has 14 residues. Looked up from germline, CDR1 is SGHAT and CDR2 is FQNNGV. Trimming cost V 1 base and J 9 bases, with 14 bases left between them. The CDR3 DNA sequence: TGTGCCAGCAGCTTAGTTAGGTCCGGACAGACGCAGTATTTT. Protein: CASSLVRSGQTQYF.

The CDR3 region is CSVVGISGNTIYF. In nucleotides, the CDR3 is TGCAGCGTTGTCGGTATCTCTGGAAACACCATATATTTT. This sequence joins TRBV29-1 and TRBJ1-3, with D unclear. Germline V gene sequence: CDR1 SQVTM, CDR2 ANQGSEA. V shed 4 bases and J shed 0 bases, with 7 bases lying between them. The CDR3 runs to 13 residues.

J is TRBJ1-5 and V is TRBV12-3 or TRBV12-4; D uncertain. Trimming cost V 4 bases and J 6 bases, with 13 bases left between them. The CDR3 sequence is 14 residues long. The CDR3 region is CASSWKGYGQPQHF. The CDR3 region has the DNA TGTGCCAGCAGTTGGAAGGGTTATGGTCAGCCCCAGCATTTT.

This clonotype was observed a handful of times. The chain couples TRBV4-3 to TRBJ1-2; TRBD1 is a possible D gene (6 bases). The germline V gene encodes CDR1 LGHNA and CDR2 YSLEER. There are 17 residues in the CDR3. The ends were cut back, 4 bases at V and 7 bases at J, with 25 bases in the middle. The CDR3 bases are TGCGCCAGCAGCCCCAATGGCTCTGGGGGCGCGCCCCGTGGCTACACCTTC. It is translated as CASSPNGSGGAPRGYTF.

The sample holds many counts of this clonotype. This chain joins TRBV7-3 and TRBJ2-3, with 8 positions matching TRBD1. The CDR3 loop spans 14 amino acids. Germline loops: CDR1 SGHTA, CDR2 FQGTGA. V gave up 2 bases and J gave up 4 bases; unmatched junction bases: 2. CDR3 sequence reads: CASSLAGGADTQYF. CDR3 coding DNA: TGTGCCAGCAGCTTAGCAGGGGGCGCAGATACGCAGTATTTT.

CDR3 DNA sequence: TGCGCCAGCAAGCTAATGGGGGACAATGAGCAGTTCTTC. Its protein product is CASKLMGDNEQFF. This chain links TRBV5-1 with TRBJ2-1; perhaps D is TRBD1 or TRBD2 (5 bases each). The germline V gene encodes CDR1 SGHRS and CDR2 YFSETQ. Trimming left V 6 bases short and J 5 bases short, with 12 bases between. The CDR3 has 13 amino acids.

The sample holds a few counts of this clonotype. This rearrangement joins TRBV20-1 to TRBJ1-4; D ambiguous. This CDR3 is 15 amino acids long. V lost 3 bases to trimming and J lost 5 bases, with 16 bases between them. CDR1 and CDR2 from the germline V gene are DFQATT and SNEGSKA (reference sequence). The CDR3 nucleotides read TGCAGTGCTAGGGGAGTCATCTCGGGCAATGAAAAACTGTTTTTT. This translates into CSARGVISGNEKLFF.

The chain joins TRBV7-2 to TRBJ1-3; D is unresolved. The CDR3 totals 17 residues. Germline loops: CDR1 SGHTA, CDR2 FQGNSA. Trimming cost V 1 base and J 0 bases, with 13 bases left between them. The CDR3 is CASSLVSLSLSGNTIYF. DNA of the CDR3: TGTGCCAGCAGCTTAGTCAGCCTATCCCTCTCTGGAAACACCATATATTTT.

The V call is TRBV5-1, the J call TRBJ2-7; D ambiguous. The CDR3 is made up of 14 amino acids. Germline V gives CDR1 SGHRS, CDR2 YFSETQ. Trimming shortened V by 2 bases and J by 3 bases, and 12 bases separated the two germline ends. CDR3 amino acids: CASSLTSDHYEQYF. As DNA, the CDR3 is TGCGCCAGCAGCTTAACATCGGATCACTACGAGCAGTACTTC.

The chain links TRBV18 to TRBJ1-3; D remains unclear. V was trimmed by 2 bases and J by 4 bases, leaving 15 bases between them. This CDR3 spans 16 amino acids. CDR1 KGHSH and CDR2 LQKENI come from the germline V gene. The CDR3 is CASSPVQVGSGNTIYF. CDR3 DNA sequence: TGTGCCAGCTCACCAGTGCAGGTCGGGTCCGGAAACACCATATATTTT.

The sample holds many counts of this clonotype. The chain uses TRBV5-6 and TRBJ2-7, with 9 bases aligning to TRBD1. Trimming cost V 0 bases and J 4 bases; bases outside gene matches: 2. The germline CDR1 and CDR2 sequences are SGHDT and YYEEEE. This CDR3 region has 14 residues. CDR3: CASSLDRGLYEQYV. For the CDR3, the DNA is TGTGCCAGCAGCTTGGACAGGGGGCTGTACGAGCAGTACGTC.

The chain recombines TRBV15 with TRBJ2-3; D is ambiguous. The CDR3 is 16 amino acids. V was cut by 0 bases and J by 2 bases, with 12 bases left in between. Germline loops: CDR1 LNHNV, CDR2 YYDKDF (reference sequence). CDR3 nucleotides: TGTGCCACCAGCAGAGACGCTCGACAAGACACAGATACGCAGTATTTT. Translation gives CATSRDARQDTDTQYF.

V and J are TRBV20-1 and TRBJ1-4; D unclear. Trimming stripped 0 bases from V and 4 bases from J, with 6 bases between. CDR3 size: 13 residues. Germline values: CDR1 DFQATT, CDR2 SNEGSKA (reference sequence). Here the CDR3 reads CSARDPRNEKLFF. DNA for the CDR3: TGCAGTGCTAGAGATCCCCGTAATGAAAAACTGTTTTTT.

The chain has TRBV27 and TRBJ2-1, with TRBD2 matching over 8 bases. Trimming took 8 bases from V and 4 from J; bases not matched to a gene: 10. The CDR3 has 15 residues. Germline V gives CDR1 MNHEY, CDR2 SMNVEV (reference sequence). In nucleotides, the CDR3 is TGTGCCAGCGGCATTTATGGCGGGGGGTACAATGAGCAGTTCTTC. This sequence encodes CASGIYGGGYNEQFF.

V usage is TRBV24-1 and J usage is TRBJ1-1; TRBD1 matches 9 bases. V lost 3 bases to trimming and J lost 4 bases; unmatched junction nucleotides: 17. The CDR3 spans 19 residues. Germline CDR1 and CDR2: KGHDR and SFDVKD. CDR3 sequence: CATSDKKIQGAEVTTEAFF. In DNA, the CDR3 is TGTGCCACCAGTGATAAGAAGATACAGGGGGCGGAAGTAACCACTGAAGCTTTCTTT.

Only a few counts were recorded for this clonotype. The rearrangement links TRBV10-2 to TRBJ1-6; D possibly corresponds to TRBD1 (5 bases). This CDR3 region has 15 residues. V was trimmed by 10 bases and J by 9 bases, leaving 22 bases between them. The germline V gene encodes CDR1 WSHSY and CDR2 SAAADI. CDR3 sequence: CATTLVGPRSSPLHF. Here the CDR3 DNA reads TGCGCCACAACTCTAGTGGGGCCCCGAAGTTCACCCCTCCACTTT.

This clonotype occurred many times. The chain recombines TRBV7-2 with TRBJ2-3; 7 bases are shared with TRBD1. Trimming removed 5 bases from V and 0 bases from J; junction bases left unmatched: 2. Germline-derived CDR1 and CDR2 are SGHTA and FQGNSA. The CDR3 runs to 14 residues. The CDR3 region has the DNA TGTGCCAGCAGCACGACAGGGAGCACAGATACGCAGTATTTT. It yields the protein CASSTTGSTDTQYF.

This clonotype has a handful of counts. The chain links TRBV7-6 to TRBJ2-5; 12 bases map to TRBD1. In germline, CDR1 is SGHVS, CDR2 FNYEAQ. V was clipped by 2 bases and J by 5 bases; unmatched bases: 3. The CDR3 spans 15 residues. The CDR3 bases are TGTGCCAGCAGCTTATTGGGACAGGGGGCTGAGACCCAGTACTTC. Protein: CASSLLGQGAETQYF.

This clonotype was seen many times. The chain recombines TRBV9 with TRBJ2-3; D not resolved. Looked up from germline, CDR1 is SGDLS and CDR2 is YYNGEE. This CDR3 is built from 13 residues. V lost 0 bases and J 4 bases, leaving 6 bases between the germline ends. The chain's CDR3 is CASSVGQSDTQYF. The DNA for the CDR3 is TGTGCCAGCAGCGTAGGTCAATCAGATACGCAGTATTTT.

The chain uses TRBV6-1 and TRBJ1-2, with D possibly matching TRBD1 (6 bases). Germline V CDR1 and CDR2: MNHNS, SASEGT. The CDR3 runs 13 residues. V was shortened by 6 bases and J by 6 bases, with 14 bases between the two germline ends. The CDR3 DNA follows: TGTGCCAGCAGCCGGGACATGCGAAATGGCTACACCTTC. This gives the protein CASSRDMRNGYTF.

The V call is TRBV7-3, the J call TRBJ2-2; 10 bases align to TRBD2. The V segment lost 4 bases and the J segment 4 bases; nucleotides outside the gene matches: 3. CDR3 length: 15 amino acids. Germline V gene data show CDR1 as SGHTA and CDR2 as FQGTGA. Here the CDR3 DNA reads TGTGCCAGCAGCTCATCTAGCGGGGGCACCGGGGAGCTGTTTTTT. Residues: CASSSSSGGTGELFF.